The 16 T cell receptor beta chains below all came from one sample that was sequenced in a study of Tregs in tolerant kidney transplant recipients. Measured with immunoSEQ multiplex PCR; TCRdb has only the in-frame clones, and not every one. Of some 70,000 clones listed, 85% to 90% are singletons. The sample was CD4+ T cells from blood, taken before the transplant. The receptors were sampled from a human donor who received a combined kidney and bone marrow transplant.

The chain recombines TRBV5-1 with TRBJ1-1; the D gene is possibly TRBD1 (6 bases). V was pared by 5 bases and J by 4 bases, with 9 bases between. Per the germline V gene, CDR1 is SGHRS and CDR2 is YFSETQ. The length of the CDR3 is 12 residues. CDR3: CASSTGFTEAFF. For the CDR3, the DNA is TGCGCCAGCAGTACAGGGTTCACTGAAGCTTTCTTT.

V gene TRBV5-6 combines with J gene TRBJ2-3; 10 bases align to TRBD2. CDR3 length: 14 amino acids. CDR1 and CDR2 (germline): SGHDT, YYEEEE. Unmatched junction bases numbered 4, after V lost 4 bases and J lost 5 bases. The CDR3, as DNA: TGTGCCAGCAGCCCTCGACTAGCGGGAGATACGCAGTATTTT. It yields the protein CASSPRLAGDTQYF.

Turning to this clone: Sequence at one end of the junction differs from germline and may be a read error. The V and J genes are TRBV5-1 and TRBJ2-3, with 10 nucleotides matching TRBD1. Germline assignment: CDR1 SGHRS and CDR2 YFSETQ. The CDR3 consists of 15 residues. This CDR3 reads CASSSGDRGTDTQYF. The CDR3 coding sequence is TGCGCCAGCAGCTCCGGGGACAGGGGCACTGATACGCAGTATTTT.

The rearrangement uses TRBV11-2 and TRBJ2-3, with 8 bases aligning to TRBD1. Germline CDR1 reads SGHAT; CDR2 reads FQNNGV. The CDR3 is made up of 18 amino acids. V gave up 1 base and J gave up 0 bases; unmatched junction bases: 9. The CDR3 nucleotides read TGTGCCAGCAGCTTAGGGGCAGGGGGCGCGGGGAGCACAGATACGCAGTATTTT. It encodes CASSLGAGGAGSTDTQYF.

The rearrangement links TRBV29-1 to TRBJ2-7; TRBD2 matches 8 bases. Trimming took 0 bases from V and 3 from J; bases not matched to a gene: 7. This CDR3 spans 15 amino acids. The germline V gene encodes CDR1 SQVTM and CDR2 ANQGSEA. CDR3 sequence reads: CSVEDPLRGGYEQYF. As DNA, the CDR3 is TGCAGCGTTGAAGATCCCCTCCGGGGGGGCTACGAGCAGTACTTC.

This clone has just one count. The CDR3 sequence is CASSSSNYGYTF. The CDR3 DNA reads TGTGCCAGCAGTAGCTCTAACTATGGCTACACCTTC. This chain connects TRBV2 to TRBJ1-2; no reliable D call. The CDR3 loop spans 12 amino acids. The germline gives CDR1 SNHLY, CDR2 FYNNEI. The V and J ends lost 5 bases and 0 bases respectively, with 4 bases between them.

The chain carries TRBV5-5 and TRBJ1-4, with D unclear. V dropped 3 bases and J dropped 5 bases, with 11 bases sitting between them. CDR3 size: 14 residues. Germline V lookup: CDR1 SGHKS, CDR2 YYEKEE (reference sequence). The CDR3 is CASSSGRQNEKLFF. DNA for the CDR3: TGTGCCAGCAGCTCCGGGAGGCAAAATGAAAAACTGTTTTTT.

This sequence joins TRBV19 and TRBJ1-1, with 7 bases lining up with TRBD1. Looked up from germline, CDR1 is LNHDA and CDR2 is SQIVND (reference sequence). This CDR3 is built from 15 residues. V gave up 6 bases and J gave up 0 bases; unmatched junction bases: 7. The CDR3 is CASRIKGALNTEAFF. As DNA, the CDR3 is TGTGCCAGTAGAATCAAGGGGGCGCTGAACACTGAAGCTTTCTTT.

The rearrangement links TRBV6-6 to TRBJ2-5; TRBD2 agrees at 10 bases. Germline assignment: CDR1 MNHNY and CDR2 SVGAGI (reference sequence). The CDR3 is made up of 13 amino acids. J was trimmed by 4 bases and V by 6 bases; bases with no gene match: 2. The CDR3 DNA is TGTGCCAGCAGGGGGACTAGCGCAGAGACCCAGTACTTC. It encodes CASRGTSAETQYF.

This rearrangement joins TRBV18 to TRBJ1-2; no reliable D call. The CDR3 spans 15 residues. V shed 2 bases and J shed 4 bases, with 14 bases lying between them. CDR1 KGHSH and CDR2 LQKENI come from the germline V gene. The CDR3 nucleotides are TGTGCCAGCTCACCAAGGTCGGAGGAAATCTATGGCTACACCTTC. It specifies CASSPRSEEIYGYTF.

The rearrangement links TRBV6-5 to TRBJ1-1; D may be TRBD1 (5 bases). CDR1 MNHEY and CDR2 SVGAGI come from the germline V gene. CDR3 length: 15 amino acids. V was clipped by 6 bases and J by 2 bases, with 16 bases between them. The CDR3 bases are TGTGCCAGCAGGGGGCAGGGCTCTAAAAACACTGAAGCTTTCTTT. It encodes CASRGQGSKNTEAFF.

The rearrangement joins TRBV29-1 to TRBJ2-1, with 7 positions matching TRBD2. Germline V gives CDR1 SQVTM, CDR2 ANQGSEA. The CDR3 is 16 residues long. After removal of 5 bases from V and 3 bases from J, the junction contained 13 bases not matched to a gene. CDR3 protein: CSVPPGAGGIYNEQFF. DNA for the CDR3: TGCAGCGTTCCCCCTGGGGCCGGGGGGATCTACAATGAGCAGTTCTTC.

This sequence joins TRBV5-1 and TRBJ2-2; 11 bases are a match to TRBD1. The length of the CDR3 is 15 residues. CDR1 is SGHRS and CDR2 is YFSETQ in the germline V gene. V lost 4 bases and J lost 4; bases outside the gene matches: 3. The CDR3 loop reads CASSPGQGGTGELFF. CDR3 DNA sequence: TGCGCCAGCAGCCCGGGACAGGGGGGCACCGGGGAGCTGTTTTTT.

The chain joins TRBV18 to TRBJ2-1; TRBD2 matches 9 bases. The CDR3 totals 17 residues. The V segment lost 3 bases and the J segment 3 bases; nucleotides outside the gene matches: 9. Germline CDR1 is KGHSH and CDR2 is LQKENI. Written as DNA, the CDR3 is TGTGCCAGCTCACCCCCCGGTTCTAGCGGGATCTACAATGAGCAGTTCTTC. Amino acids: CASSPPGSSGIYNEQFF.

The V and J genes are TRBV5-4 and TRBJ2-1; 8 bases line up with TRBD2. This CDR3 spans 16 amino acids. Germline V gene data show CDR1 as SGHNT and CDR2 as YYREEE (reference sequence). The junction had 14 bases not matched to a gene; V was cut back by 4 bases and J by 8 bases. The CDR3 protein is CASSPGGAGRSDEQFF. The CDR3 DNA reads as TGTGCCAGCAGCCCGGGGGGGGCGGGAAGGTCGGATGAGCAGTTCTTC. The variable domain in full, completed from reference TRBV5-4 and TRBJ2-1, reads ETGVTQSPTHLIKTRGQQVTLRCSSQSGHNTVSWYQQALGQGPQFIFQYYREEENGRGNFPPRFSGLQFPNYSSELNVNALELDDSALYLCASSPGGAGRSDEQFFGPGTRLTVL.

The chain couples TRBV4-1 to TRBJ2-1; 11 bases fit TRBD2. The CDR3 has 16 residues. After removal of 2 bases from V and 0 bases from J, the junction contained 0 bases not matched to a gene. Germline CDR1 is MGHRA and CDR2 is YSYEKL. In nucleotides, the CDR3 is TGCGCCAGCAGCCAAACTAGCGGGAGCTCCTACAATGAGCAGTTCTTC. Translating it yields CASSQTSGSSYNEQFF.